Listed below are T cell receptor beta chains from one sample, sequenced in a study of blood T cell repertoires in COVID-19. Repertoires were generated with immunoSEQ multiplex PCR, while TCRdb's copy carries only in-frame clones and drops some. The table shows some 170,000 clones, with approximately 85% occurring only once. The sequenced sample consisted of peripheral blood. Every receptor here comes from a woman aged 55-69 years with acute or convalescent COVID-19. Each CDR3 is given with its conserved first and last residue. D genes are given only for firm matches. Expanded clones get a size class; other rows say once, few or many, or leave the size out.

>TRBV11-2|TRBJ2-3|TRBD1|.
TGTGCCAGCAGCAGCTACAGGGGGCGAATAGATACGCAGTATTTT
CASSSYRGRIDTQYF
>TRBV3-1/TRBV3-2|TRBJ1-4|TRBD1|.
TGTGCCACCAAAGGACAGGGGGCCGAAAAACTGTTTTTT
CATKGQGAEKLFF
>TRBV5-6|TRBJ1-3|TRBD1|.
TGTGCCAGCAGTCCCGGGACAGGGAGAAACACCATATATTTT
CASSPGTGRNTIYF
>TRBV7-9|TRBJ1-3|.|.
TGTGCCAGCAGCTTAAGCACCTCTGGAAACACCATATATTTT
CASSLSTSGNTIYF
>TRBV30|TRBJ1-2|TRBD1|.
TGTGCCTTAGGACAGGGAGACTATGGCTACACCTTC
CALGQGDYGYTF
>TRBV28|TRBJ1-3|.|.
TGTGCCAGCAGTTTTCGGAGCTCTGGAAACACCATATATTTT
CASSFRSSGNTIYF
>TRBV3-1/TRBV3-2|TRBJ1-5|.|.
TGTGCCAGCAGCCCGCCGGGGAGGGTCGCGGATCAGCCCCAGCATTTT
CASSPPGRVADQPQHF
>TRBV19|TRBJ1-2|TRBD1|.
TGTGCCAGTAGTATGAGTGACAGGGGTGTATCAGGCTACACCTTC
CASSMSDRGVSGYTF
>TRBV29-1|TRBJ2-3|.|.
TGCAGCGTTGTACAGGGAGGCACAGATACGCAGTATTTT
CSVVQGGTDTQYF
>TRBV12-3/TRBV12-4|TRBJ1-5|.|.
TGTGCCAGCAGTTTGACTCGGGATCAGCCCCAGCATTTT
CASSLTRDQPQHF
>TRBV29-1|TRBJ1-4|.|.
TGCAGCGTTGGGTCAGGGGCTAATGAAAAACTGTTTTTT
CSVGSGANEKLFF
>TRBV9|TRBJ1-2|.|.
TGTGCCAGCAGGCAGGGCCCTCAGGGGGGCTACACCTTC
CASRQGPQGGYTF
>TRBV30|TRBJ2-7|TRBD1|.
TGTGCCTGGAGTGTAGGGACAGCCTACGAGCAGTACTTC
CAWSVGTAYEQYF
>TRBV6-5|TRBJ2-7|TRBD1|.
TGTGCCACCGGACAGGGTAGCTACGAGCAGTACTTC
CATGQGSYEQYF
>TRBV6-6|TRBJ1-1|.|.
TGTGCCAGCAGTTCCCCTCCCCAGTTCGTTTCTTTCTTT
CASSSPPQFVSFF
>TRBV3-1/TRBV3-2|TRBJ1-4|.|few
TGTGCCAGCAGCCAAGAACGAGGAATGATCCCAGAAAAACTGTTTTTT
CASSQERGMIPEKLFF
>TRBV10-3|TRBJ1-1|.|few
TGTGCCATCAGTGAGTGGGTAGGGACTAACACTGAAGCTTTCTTT
CAISEWVGTNTEAFF
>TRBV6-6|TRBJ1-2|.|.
TGTGCCAGCAGTAAACAGGATGCGTACTATGGCTACACCTTC
CASSKQDAYYGYTF
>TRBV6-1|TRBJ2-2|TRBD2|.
TGTGCCAGCAGTGAGACTAGCGGGAATGCCGGGGAGCTGTTTTTT
CASSETSGNAGELFF
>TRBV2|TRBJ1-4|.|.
TGTGCCAGCTCCGGAGGGGATGCAAATGAAAAACTGTTTTTT
CASSGGDANEKLFF
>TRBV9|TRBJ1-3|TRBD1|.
TGTGCCAGCAGCGTAGCGGGGACAGGAGGTTACACCATATATTTT
CASSVAGTGGYTIYF
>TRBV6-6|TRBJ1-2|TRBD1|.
TGTGCCAGCAGTTACCGCGGGACAGCTAACTATGGCTACACCTTC
CASSYRGTANYGYTF
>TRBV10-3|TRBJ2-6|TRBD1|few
TGTGCCATCACCCAGACAGGGCCCAGCTCTGGGGCCAACGTCCTGACTTTC
CAITQTGPSSGANVLTF
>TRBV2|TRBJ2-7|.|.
TGTGCCAGCAAACAGACATACGAGCAGTACTTC
CASKQTYEQYF
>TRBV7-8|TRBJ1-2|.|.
.
CASSFGQGLLYGYTF
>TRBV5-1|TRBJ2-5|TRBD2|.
TGCGCCAGCAGCTTAGCGGGAGTGGTAGAGACCCAGTACTTC
CASSLAGVVETQYF
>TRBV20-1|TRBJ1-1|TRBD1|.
TGCAGTGCTAGTACAGGGGCGAGGAACACTGAAGCTTTCTTT
CSASTGARNTEAFF